Sequencing of this T cell receptor beta chain was carried out in a study of blood T cells in healthy people across ages. Germline loops: CDR1 DFQATT, CDR2 SNEGSKA (reference sequence). V shed 5 bases and J shed 2 bases, with 11 bases lying between them. This CDR3 has 13 amino acids. The second PCR ran about 6 to 12 cycles with a sample-barcoded 5' primer and J-beta primers. In TCRdb, the 5' RACE reads were re-called with MiXCR into one record per CDR3 protein. The sample comprises roughly 2 million distinct CDR3 sequences, around half of which are singletons, and roughly 2.1% rests with the top ten. This clonotype has a handful of counts.

The chain carries TRBV20-1 and TRBJ2-3, with TRBD2 as a possible D gene (5 bases). The TCR was taken from a woman between 40 and 55 years old in good health. The sequenced material came from blood. The CDR3 DNA is TGCAGTGCTCCCCCGGGGTCCACAGATACGCAGTATTTT. Its translation: CSAPPGSTDTQYF.